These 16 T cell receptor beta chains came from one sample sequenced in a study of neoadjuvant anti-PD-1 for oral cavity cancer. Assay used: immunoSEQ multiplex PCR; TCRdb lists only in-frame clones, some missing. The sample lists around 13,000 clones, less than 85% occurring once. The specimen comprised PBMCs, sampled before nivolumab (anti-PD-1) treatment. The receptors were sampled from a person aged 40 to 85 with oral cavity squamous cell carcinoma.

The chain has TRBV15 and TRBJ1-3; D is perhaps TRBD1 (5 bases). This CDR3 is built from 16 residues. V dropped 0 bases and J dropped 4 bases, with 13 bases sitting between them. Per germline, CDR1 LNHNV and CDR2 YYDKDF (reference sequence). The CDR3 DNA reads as TGTGCCACCAGCAGAGACCAGGGAATGGTCGGAAACACCATATATTTT. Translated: CATSRDQGMVGNTIYF.

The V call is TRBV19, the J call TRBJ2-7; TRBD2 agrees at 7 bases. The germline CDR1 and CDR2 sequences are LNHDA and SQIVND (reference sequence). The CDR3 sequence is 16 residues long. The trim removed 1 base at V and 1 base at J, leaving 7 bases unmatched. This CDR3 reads CASSIGGASGSYEQYF. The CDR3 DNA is TGTGCCAGTAGTATAGGAGGGGCTAGCGGTTCCTACGAGCAGTACTTC.

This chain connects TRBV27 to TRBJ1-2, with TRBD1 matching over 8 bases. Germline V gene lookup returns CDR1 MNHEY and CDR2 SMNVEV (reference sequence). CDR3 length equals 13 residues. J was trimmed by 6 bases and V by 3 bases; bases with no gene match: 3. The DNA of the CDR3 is TGTGCCAGCAGTTTCCTGACAGGGGATGGCTACACCTTC. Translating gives CASSFLTGDGYTF.

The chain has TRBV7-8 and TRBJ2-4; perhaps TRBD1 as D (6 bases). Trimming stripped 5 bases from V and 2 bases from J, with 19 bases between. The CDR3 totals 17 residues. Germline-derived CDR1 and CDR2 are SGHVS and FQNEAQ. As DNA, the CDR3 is TGTGCCAGCAGCCCCCCCCGTCGACAGGCTCCCAAAAACATTCAGTACTTC. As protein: CASSPPRRQAPKNIQYF.

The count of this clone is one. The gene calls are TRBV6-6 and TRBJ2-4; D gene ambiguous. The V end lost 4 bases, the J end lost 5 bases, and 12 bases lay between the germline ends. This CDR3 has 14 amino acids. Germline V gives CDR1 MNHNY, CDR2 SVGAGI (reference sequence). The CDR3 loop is CASSLDAAENIQYF. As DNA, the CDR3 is TGTGCCAGCAGTTTGGACGCCGCGGAAAACATTCAGTACTTC.

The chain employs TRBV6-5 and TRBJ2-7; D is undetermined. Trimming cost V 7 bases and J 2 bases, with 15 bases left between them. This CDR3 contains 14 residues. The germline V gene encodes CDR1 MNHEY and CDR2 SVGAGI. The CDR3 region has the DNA TGTGCCAGCACCTACAGTCGGAAGCCCTACGAGCAGTACTTC. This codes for CASTYSRKPYEQYF.

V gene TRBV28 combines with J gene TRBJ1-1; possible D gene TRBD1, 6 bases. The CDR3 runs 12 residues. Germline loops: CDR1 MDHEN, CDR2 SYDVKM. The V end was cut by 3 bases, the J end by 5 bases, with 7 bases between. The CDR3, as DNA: TGTGCCAGCAGTTTCAGGGGAACTGAAGCTTTCTTT. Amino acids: CASSFRGTEAFF.

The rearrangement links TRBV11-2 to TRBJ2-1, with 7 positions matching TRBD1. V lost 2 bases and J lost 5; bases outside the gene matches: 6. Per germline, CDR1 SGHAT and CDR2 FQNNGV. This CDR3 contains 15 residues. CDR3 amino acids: CASSLSRGPHNEQFF. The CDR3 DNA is TGTGCCAGCAGCTTATCGAGGGGGCCTCACAATGAGCAGTTCTTC.

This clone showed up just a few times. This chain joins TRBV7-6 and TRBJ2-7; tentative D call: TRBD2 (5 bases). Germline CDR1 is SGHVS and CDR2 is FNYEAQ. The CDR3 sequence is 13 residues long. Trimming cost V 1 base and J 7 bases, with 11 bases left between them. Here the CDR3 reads CASSLDLAGEQYF. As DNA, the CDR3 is TGTGCCAGCAGCTTAGACCTAGCCGGAGAGCAGTACTTC.

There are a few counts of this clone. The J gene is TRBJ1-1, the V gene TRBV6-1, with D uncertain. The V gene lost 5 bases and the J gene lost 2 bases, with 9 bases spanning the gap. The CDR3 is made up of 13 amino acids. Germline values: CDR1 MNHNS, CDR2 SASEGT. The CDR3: CASSRAGNTEAFF. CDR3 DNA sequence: TGTGCCAGCAGTAGGGCGGGAAACACTGAAGCTTTCTTT.

CDR3 sequence reads: CASSENTYEQYF. In DNA, the CDR3 is TGTGCCAGCAGTGAAAACACCTACGAGCAGTACTTC. The V gene is TRBV2, the J gene TRBJ2-7; no reliable D call. The CDR3 has 12 amino acids. Per germline, CDR1 SNHLY and CDR2 FYNNEI. V was trimmed by 2 bases and J by 2 bases, leaving 4 bases between them.

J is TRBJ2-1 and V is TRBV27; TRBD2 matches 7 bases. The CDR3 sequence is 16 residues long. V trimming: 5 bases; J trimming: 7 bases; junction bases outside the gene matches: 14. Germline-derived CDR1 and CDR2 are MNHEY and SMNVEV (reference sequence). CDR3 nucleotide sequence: TGTGCCAGCAGTGTGGCCCGACTAGCCGGGTCGAATGAGCAGTTCTTC. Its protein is CASSVARLAGSNEQFF.

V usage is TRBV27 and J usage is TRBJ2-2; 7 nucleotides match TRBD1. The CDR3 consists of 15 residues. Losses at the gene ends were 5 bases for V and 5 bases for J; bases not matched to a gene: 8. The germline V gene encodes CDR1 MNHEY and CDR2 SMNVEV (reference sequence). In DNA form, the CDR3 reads TGTGCCAGCAGTCCAAGACAGGGATTAACCGGGGAGCTGTTTTTT. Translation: CASSPRQGLTGELFF.

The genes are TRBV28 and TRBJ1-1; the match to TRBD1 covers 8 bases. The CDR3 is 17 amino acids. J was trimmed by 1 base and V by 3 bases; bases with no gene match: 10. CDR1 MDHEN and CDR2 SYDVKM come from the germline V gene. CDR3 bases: TGTGCCAGCAGTTTGTCCGGCAGGGGGCTCCAGAACACTGAAGCTTTCTTT. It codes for CASSLSGRGLQNTEAFF.

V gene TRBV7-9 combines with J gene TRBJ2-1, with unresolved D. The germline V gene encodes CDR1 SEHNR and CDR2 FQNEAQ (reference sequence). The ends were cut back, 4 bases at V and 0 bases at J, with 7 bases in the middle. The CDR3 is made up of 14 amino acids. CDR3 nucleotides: TGTGCCAGCAGCTCTACAAGCTCCTACAATGAGCAGTTCTTC. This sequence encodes CASSSTSSYNEQFF.

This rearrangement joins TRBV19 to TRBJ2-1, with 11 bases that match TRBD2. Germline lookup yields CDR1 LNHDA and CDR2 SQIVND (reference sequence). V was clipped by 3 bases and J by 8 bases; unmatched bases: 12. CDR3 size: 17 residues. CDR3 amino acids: CASSMGSLAGGLDEQFF. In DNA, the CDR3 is TGTGCCAGTAGTATGGGATCCCTAGCGGGAGGATTGGATGAGCAGTTCTTC.